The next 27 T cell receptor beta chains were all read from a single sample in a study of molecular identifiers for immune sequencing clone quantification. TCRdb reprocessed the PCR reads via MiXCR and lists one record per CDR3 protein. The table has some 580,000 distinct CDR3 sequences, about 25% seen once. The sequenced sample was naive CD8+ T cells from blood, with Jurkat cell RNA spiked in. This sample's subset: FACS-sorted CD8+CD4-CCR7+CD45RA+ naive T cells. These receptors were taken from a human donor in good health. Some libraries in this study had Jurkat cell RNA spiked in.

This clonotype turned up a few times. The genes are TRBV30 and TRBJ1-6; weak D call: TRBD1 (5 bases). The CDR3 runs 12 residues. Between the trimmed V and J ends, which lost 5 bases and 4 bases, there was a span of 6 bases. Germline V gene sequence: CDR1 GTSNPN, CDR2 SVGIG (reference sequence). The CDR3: CAWDSYNSPLHF. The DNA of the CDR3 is TGTGCCTGGGACAGTTATAATTCACCCCTCCACTTT. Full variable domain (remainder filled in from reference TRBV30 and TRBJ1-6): SQTIHQWPATLVQPVGSPLSLECTVEGTSNPNLYWYRQAAGRGLQLLFYSVGIGQISSEVPQNLSASRPQDRQFILSSKKLLLSDSGFYLCAWDSYNSPLHFGNGTRLTVT.

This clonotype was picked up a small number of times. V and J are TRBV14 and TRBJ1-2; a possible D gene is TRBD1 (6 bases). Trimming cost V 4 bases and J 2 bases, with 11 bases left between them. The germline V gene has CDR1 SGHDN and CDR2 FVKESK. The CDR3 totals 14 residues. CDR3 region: CASSLRTGNYGYTF. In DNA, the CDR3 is TGTGCCAGCAGCCTTCGAACAGGGAACTATGGCTACACCTTC.

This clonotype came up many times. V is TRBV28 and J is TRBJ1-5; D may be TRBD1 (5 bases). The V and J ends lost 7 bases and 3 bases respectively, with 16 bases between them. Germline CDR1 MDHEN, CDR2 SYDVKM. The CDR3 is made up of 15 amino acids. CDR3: CASTRDSLFNQPQHF. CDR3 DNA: TGTGCCAGCACCCGAGACAGCCTTTTCAATCAGCCCCAGCATTTT.

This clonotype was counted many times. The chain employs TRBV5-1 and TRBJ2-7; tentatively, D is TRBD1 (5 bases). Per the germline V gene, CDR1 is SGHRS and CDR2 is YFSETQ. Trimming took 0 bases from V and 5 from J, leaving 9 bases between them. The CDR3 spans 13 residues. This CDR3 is CASSLAGYNEQYF. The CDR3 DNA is TGCGCCAGCAGCTTGGCAGGGTACAACGAGCAGTACTTC.

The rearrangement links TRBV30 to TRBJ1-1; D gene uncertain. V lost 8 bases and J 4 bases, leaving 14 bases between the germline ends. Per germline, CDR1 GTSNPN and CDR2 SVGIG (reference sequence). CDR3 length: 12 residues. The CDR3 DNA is TGTGCCGGCCTGGAGGCGGGCACTGAAGCTTTCTTT. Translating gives CAGLEAGTEAFF. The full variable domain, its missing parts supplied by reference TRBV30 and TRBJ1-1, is SQTIHQWPATLVQPVGSPLSLECTVEGTSNPNLYWYRQAAGRGLQLLFYSVGIGQISSEVPQNLSASRPQDRQFILSSKKLLLSDSGFYLCAGLEAGTEAFFGQGTRLTVV.

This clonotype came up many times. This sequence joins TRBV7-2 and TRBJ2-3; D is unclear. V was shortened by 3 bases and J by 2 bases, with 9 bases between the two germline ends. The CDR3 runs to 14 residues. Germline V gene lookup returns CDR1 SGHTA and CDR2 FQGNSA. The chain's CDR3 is CASSFGLFTDTQYF. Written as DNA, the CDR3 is TGTGCCAGCAGCTTTGGCCTATTCACAGATACGCAGTATTTT.

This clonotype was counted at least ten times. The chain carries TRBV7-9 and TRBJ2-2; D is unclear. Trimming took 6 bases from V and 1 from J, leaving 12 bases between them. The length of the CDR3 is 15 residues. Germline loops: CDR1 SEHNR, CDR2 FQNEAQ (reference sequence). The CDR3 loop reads CASSTPSLNTGELFF. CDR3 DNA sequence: TGTGCCAGCAGTACCCCCAGCCTGAACACCGGGGAGCTGTTTTTT. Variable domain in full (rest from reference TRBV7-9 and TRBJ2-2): DTGVSQNPRHKITKRGQNVTFRCDPISEHNRLYWYRQTLGQGPEFLTYFQNEAQLEKSRLLSDRFSAERPKGSFSTLEIQRTEQGDSAMYLCASSTPSLNTGELFFGEGSRLTVL.

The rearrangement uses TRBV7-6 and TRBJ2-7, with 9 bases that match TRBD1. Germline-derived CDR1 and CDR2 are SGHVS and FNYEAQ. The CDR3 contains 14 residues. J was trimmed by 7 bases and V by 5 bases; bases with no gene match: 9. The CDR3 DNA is TGTGCCAGCAGCCGAGAACAGGGGGCTCGGGAGCAGTACTTC. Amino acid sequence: CASSREQGAREQYF.

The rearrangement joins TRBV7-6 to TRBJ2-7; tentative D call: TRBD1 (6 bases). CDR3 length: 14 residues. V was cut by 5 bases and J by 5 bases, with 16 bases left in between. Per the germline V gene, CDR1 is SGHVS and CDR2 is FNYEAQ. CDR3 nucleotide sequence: TGTGCCAGCAGCACCCAGACAGGTGTTCACGAGCAGTACTTC. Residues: CASSTQTGVHEQYF.

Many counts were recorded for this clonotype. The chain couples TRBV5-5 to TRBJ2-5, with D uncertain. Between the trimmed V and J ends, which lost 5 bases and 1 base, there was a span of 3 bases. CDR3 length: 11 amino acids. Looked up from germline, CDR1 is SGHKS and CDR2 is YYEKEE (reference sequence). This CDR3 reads CASRAQETQYF. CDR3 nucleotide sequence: TGTGCCAGCAGGGCCCAAGAGACCCAGTACTTC.

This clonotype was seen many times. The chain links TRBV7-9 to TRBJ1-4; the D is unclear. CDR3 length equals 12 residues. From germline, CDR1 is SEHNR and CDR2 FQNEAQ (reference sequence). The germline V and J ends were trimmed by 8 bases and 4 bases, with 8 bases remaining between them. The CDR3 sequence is CASRDVNEKLFF. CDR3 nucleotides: TGTGCCAGCCGGGATGTTAATGAAAAACTGTTTTTT.

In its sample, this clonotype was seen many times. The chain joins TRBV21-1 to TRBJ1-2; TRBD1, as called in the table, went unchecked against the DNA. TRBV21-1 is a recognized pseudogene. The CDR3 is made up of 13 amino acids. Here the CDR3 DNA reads TGTGCCAGCTTACAGGGGTTCCGGTATGGCTACACCTTC. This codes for CASLQGFRYGYTF.

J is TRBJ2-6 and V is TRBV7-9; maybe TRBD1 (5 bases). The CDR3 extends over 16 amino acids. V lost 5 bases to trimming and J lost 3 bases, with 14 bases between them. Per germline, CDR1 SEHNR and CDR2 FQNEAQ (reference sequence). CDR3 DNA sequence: TGTGCCAGCAGCCCGCGGCAGGGTTATGGGGCCAACGTCCTGACTTTC. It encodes CASSPRQGYGANVLTF.

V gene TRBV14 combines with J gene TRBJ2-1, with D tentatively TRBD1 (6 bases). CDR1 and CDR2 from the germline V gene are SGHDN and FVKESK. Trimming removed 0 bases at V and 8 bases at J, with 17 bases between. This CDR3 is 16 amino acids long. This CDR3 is CASSQDIGAGAHEQFF. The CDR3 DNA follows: TGTGCCAGCAGCCAAGATATTGGGGCAGGGGCACATGAGCAGTTCTTC.

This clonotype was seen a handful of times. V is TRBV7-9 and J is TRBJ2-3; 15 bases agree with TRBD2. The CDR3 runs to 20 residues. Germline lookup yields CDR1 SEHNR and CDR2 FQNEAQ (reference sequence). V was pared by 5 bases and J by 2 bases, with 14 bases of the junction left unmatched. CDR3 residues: CASSRDPGTSGGLLTDTQYF. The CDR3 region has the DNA TGTGCCAGCAGCCGCGATCCAGGGACTAGCGGGGGGTTACTCACAGATACGCAGTATTTT. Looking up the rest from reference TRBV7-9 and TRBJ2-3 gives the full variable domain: DTGVSQNPRHKITKRGQNVTFRCDPISEHNRLYWYRQTLGQGPEFLTYFQNEAQLEKSRLLSDRFSAERPKGSFSTLEIQRTEQGDSAMYLCASSRDPGTSGGLLTDTQYFGPGTRLTVL.

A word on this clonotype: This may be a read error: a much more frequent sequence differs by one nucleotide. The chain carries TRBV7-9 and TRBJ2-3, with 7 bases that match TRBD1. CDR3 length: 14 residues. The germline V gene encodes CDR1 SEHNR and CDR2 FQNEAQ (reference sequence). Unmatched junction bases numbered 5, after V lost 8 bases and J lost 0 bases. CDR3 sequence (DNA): TGTGCCAGCCACAGGGGCACTAGCACAGATACGCAGTATTTT. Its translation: CASHRGTSTDTQYF.

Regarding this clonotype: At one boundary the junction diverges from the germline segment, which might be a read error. The CDR3 DNA reads as TGTGCCAGCAGCGTAGAGGGTAGCGGGGGGGAAGAGACCCAGCACTTC. Residues: CASSVEGSGGEETQHF. This chain joins TRBV9 and TRBJ2-5, with 11 nucleotides matching TRBD2. CDR1 and CDR2 from the germline V gene are SGDLS and YYNGEE. This CDR3 comprises 16 residues.

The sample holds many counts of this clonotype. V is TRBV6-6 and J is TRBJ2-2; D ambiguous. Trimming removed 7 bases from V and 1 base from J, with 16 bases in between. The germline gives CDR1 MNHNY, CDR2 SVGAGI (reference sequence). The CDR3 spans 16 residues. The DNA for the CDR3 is TGTGCCAGCAATAAAAATCTCAGACAGAACACCGGGGAGCTGTTTTTT. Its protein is CASNKNLRQNTGELFF.

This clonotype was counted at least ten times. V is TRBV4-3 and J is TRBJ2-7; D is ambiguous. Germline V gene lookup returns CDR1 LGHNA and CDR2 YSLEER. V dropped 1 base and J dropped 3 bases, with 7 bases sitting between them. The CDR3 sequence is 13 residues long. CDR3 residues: CASSQGHSYEQYF. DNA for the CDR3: TGCGCCAGCAGCCAAGGTCATAGCTACGAGCAGTACTTC.

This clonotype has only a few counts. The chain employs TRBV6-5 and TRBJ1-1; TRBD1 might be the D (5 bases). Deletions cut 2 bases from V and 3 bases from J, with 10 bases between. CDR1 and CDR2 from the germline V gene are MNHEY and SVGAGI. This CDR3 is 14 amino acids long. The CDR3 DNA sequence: TGTGCCAGCAGTTACGGGAAAGGGGACACTGAAGCTTTCTTT. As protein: CASSYGKGDTEAFF.

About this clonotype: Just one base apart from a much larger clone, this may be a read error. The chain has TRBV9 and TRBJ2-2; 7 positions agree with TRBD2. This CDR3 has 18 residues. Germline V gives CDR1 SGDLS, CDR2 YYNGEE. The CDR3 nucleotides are TGTGCCTGCAGCGTAGAAGAACTAGCGTACCCTAACACCGGGGAGCTGTTTTTT. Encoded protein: CACSVEELAYPNTGELFF.

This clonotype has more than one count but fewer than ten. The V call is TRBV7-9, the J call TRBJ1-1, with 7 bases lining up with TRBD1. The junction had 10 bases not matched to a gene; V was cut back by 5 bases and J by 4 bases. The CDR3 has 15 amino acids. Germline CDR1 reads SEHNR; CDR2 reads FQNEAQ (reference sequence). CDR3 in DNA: TGTGCCAGCAGCGGCGGGGACAGTCCCGGCACTGAAGCTTTCTTT. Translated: CASSGGDSPGTEAFF.

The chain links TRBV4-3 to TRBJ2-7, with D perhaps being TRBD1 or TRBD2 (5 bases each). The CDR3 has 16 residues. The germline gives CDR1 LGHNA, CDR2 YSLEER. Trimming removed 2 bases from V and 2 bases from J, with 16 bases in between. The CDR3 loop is CASSQQRGLGAYEQYF. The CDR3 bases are TGCGCCAGCAGCCAACAAAGAGGGCTAGGGGCCTACGAGCAGTACTTC.

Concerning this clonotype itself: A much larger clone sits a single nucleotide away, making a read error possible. CDR3 amino acids: CSAGIRVGETQYF. The CDR3 DNA is TGCAGTGCGGGGATCCGGGTTGGGGAGACCCAGTACTTC. The J gene is TRBJ2-5, the V gene TRBV20-1; D gene ambiguous. The CDR3 is 13 residues long. Between the trimmed V and J ends, which lost 6 bases and 5 bases, there was a span of 16 bases. In germline, CDR1 is DFQATT, CDR2 SNEGSKA (reference sequence).

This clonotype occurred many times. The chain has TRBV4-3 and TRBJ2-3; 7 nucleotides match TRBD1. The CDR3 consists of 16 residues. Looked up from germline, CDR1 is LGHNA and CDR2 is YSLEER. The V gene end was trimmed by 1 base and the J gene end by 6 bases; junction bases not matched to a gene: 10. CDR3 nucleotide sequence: TGCGCCAGCAGCCAAGCCGACAGGGATTATCGGGATACGCAGTATTTT. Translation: CASSQADRDYRDTQYF.

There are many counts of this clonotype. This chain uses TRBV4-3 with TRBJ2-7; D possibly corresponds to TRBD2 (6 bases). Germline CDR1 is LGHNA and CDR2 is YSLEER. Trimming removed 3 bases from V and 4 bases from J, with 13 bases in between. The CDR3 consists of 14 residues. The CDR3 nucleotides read TGCGCCAGCAGCCAGGCCCCTGGGGGGTACGAGCAGTACTTC. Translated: CASSQAPGGYEQYF.

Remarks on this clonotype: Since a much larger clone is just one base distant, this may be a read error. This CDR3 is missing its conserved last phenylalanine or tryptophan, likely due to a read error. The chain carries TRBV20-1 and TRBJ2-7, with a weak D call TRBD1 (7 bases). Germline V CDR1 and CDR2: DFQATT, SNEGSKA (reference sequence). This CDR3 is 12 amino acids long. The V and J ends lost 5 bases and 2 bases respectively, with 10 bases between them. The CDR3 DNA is TGCAGTGCTGGGGGGACAGCCTACGAGCAGTACATC. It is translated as CSAGGTAYEQYI.